These T cell receptor beta chains were read from a single sample in a study of cytomegalovirus exposure and HLA in healthy donors. Data came from immunoSEQ multiplex PCR; TCRdb stores just in-frame clones and leaves some out. This table holds roughly 330,000 clones, roughly nine tenths found once. The sequencing input was PBMCs. The source is a woman under 40 in good health and CMV-seropositive. Each CDR3 is given with its conserved first and last residue. Fields, in order: D gene, clone size, J gene, V gene, CDR3 protein, CDR3 DNA. The D gene is left open where the match is weak. Only some rows state a clone size, as once, few, many or a class for expanded clones.

D: .
size: .
J: TRBJ1-2
V: TRBV5-4
CDR3: CASSLSGVDYGYTF
DNA: TGTGCCAGCAGCTTGTCCGGGGTTGACTATGGCTACACCTTC

D: .
size: .
J: TRBJ2-1
V: TRBV5-4
CDR3: CASSLVPSRDNEQFF
DNA: TGTGCCAGCAGCTTGGTGCCTAGCCGGGACAATGAGCAGTTCTTC

D: .
size: once
J: TRBJ2-2
V: TRBV5-1
CDR3: CASSRVPETGELFF
DNA: TGCGCCAGCAGTCGGGTTCCTGAAACCGGGGAGCTGTTTTTT

D: TRBD2
size: .
J: TRBJ2-7
V: TRBV28
CDR3: CASRGLAGGGEQYF
DNA: TGTGCCAGCAGGGGACTAGCGGGAGGAGGCGAGCAGTACTTC

D: .
size: .
J: TRBJ2-5
V: TRBV7-8
CDR3: CASSRLQETQYF
DNA: TGTGCCAGCAGCCGTCTCCAAGAGACCCAGTACTTC

D: .
size: .
J: TRBJ1-2
V: TRBV29-1
CDR3: CSAGEFNYGYTF
DNA: TGCAGCGCCGGAGAATTCAACTATGGCTACACCTTC

D: .
size: .
J: TRBJ2-1
V: TRBV9
CDR3: CASSVVGSDEQFF
DNA: TGTGCCAGCAGCGTAGTAGGGTCGGATGAGCAGTTCTTC

D: .
size: .
J: TRBJ1-2
V: TRBV19
CDR3: CASSSKQASGVVSGYTF
DNA: TGTGCCAGTAGTTCCAAGCAAGCGTCAGGGGTGGTATCTGGCTACACCTTC

D: .
size: .
J: TRBJ1-1
V: TRBV27
CDR3: CASSFSGDTEAFF
DNA: TGTGCCAGCAGTTTTTCAGGGGACACTGAAGCTTTCTTT

D: .
size: .
J: TRBJ2-2
V: TRBV2
CDR3: CASSELGNTGELFF
DNA: TGTGCCAGCAGTGAATTAGGAAACACCGGGGAGCTGTTTTTT

D: TRBD1
size: .
J: TRBJ1-3
V: TRBV5-1
CDR3: CASSSGQGLNTIYF
DNA: TGCGCCAGCAGCTCCGGACAGGGGCTAAACACCATATATTTT

D: .
size: .
J: TRBJ2-1
V: TRBV6-1
CDR3: CASRNSANSYNEQFF
DNA: TGTGCCAGCAGGAATTCCGCCAACTCCTACAATGAGCAGTTCTTC

D: TRBD1
size: .
J: TRBJ2-1
V: TRBV7-9
CDR3: CASSLETGNNEQFF
DNA: TGTGCCAGCAGCTTAGAGACAGGGAACAATGAGCAGTTCTTC

D: .
size: .
J: TRBJ2-7
V: TRBV5-6
CDR3: CASSFWQGAGEQYF
DNA: TGTGCCAGCAGCTTCTGGCAGGGTGCGGGCGAGCAGTACTTC

D: .
size: .
J: TRBJ2-7
V: TRBV27
CDR3: CASSLSRGREQYF
DNA: TGTGCCAGCAGTTTATCTCGGGGGAGGGAGCAGTACTTC

D: .
size: .
J: TRBJ1-2
V: TRBV30
CDR3: CAWSVNSVGSNYGYTF
DNA: TGTGCCTGGAGTGTTAACAGTGTGGGCTCTAACTATGGCTACACCTTC

D: .
size: few
J: TRBJ1-5
V: TRBV9
CDR3: CASSVGVGASNQPQHF
DNA: TGTGCCAGCAGCGTAGGGGTGGGGGCTAGCAATCAGCCCCAGCATTTT

D: .
size: .
J: TRBJ1-1
V: TRBV28
CDR3: CASSYAGVNTEAFF
DNA: TGTGCCAGCAGTTACGCCGGGGTCAACACTGAAGCTTTCTTT

D: .
size: once
J: TRBJ1-2
V: TRBV25-1
CDR3: CASSLGFYGYTF
DNA: TGTGCCAGCAGTTTGGGGTTTTATGGCTACACCTTC

D: .
size: .
J: TRBJ1-1
V: TRBV9
CDR3: CASSVREDHTEAFF
DNA: TGTGCCAGCAGCGTGCGGGAGGACCACACTGAAGCTTTCTTT

D: .
size: once
J: TRBJ2-3
V: TRBV7-9
CDR3: CASSRTLANTDTQYF
DNA: TGTGCCAGCAGCCGAACTCTAGCGAACACAGATACGCAGTATTTT

D: .
size: .
J: TRBJ1-2
V: TRBV25-1
CDR3: CASSETRARGYTF
DNA: TGTGCCAGCAGTGAAACCAGGGCGAGAGGCTACACCTTC

D: TRBD2
size: .
J: TRBJ2-5
V: TRBV2
CDR3: CASSGRARGETQYF
DNA: TGTGCCAGCAGTGGAAGGGCGCGGGGGGAGACCCAGTACTTC

D: .
size: .
J: TRBJ2-7
V: TRBV9
CDR3: CASSVAAQGYEQYF
DNA: TGTGCCAGCAGCGTAGCGGCTCAGGGCTACGAGCAGTACTTC

D: TRBD2
size: .
J: TRBJ2-2
V: TRBV7-2
CDR3: CASSSRAGGPAELFF
DNA: TGTGCCAGCAGCTCAAGAGCGGGGGGGCCAGCGGAGCTGTTTTTT

D: TRBD2
size: once
J: TRBJ2-7
V: TRBV27
CDR3: CASSLRGRDYEQYF
DNA: TGTGCCAGCAGTTTACGTGGGAGGGATTACGAGCAGTACTTC

D: TRBD1
size: .
J: TRBJ1-2
V: TRBV28
CDR3: CASSPGQGGYGYTF
DNA: TGTGCCAGCAGCCCCGGACAGGGGGGCTATGGCTACACCTTC

D: .
size: .
J: TRBJ1-1
V: TRBV5-1
CDR3: CASSSKTGMNTEAFF
DNA: TGCGCCAGCAGCTCCAAGACAGGAATGAACACTGAAGCTTTCTTT

D: TRBD2
size: once
J: TRBJ2-1
V: TRBV2
CDR3: CASRETSGRGDEQFF
DNA: TGTGCCAGCAGGGAGACTAGCGGGAGAGGGGATGAGCAGTTCTTC

D: .
size: once
J: TRBJ1-2
V: TRBV5-6
CDR3: CASSLIGRERDYGYTF
DNA: TGTGCCAGCAGCTTGATCGGCAGGGAAAGGGACTATGGCTACACCTTC

D: .
size: .
J: TRBJ1-1
V: TRBV9
CDR3: CASGGGRVIF
DNA: TGTGCCAGCGGGGGCGGACGAGTGATCTTT

D: .
size: .
J: TRBJ2-7
V: TRBV18
CDR3: CASSLGPGPSYEQYF
DNA: TGTGCCAGCTCACTTGGACCGGGGCCCTCCTACGAGCAGTACTTC

D: TRBD1
size: .
J: TRBJ2-7
V: TRBV30
CDR3: CAWSATGTGGQYF
DNA: TGTGCCTGGAGTGCGACAGGGACCGGCGGGCAGTACTTC